Listed below are T cell receptor beta chains from one sample, sequenced in a study of cytomegalovirus exposure and HLA in healthy donors. Clones were sequenced by immunoSEQ multiplex PCR, and TCRdb holds only the in-frame ones, with some missing. The repertoire holds roughly 130,000 clones, 75% to 85% seen once, with over 2.5% in the top ten. The sample comprised PBMCs. All receptors come from a male donor in good health and CMV-seronegative. The CDR3 runs from the conserved cysteine through the conserved F or W. A D gene is named only where the DNA matches it firmly. Size is omitted from some rows. Given values are once, few, many or a class for expanded clones.

cdr3_nt cdr3_aa d_call j_call v_call clone_size
TGTGCCAGCAGCTTGGGGGGACTAGCGGGGTTAGATACGCAGTATTTT CASSLGGLAGLDTQYF TRBD2 TRBJ2-3 TRBV5-4 NA
TGTGCCAGCAGCCCTCGGGGGACAGGGGGGAATGAGCAGTTCTTC CASSPRGTGGNEQFF TRBD1 TRBJ2-1 TRBV7-9 NA
TGTGCCAGCAGTCATACACAGGAAAAACTGTTTTTT CASSHTQEKLFF NA TRBJ1-4 TRBV14 few
TGTGCCAGCAGCTTAGGAGCAGGGGAGTTTGAAAAACTGTTTTTT CASSLGAGEFEKLFF NA TRBJ1-4 TRBV7-2 NA
TGTGCCAGCAGCCGTGGGACTAGCGGTCAAGAGACCCAGTACTTC CASSRGTSGQETQYF TRBD2 TRBJ2-5 TRBV5-4 NA
TGCAGCGCCCTAGGGGACAGGAATATGAACACTGAAGCTTTCTTT CSALGDRNMNTEAFF TRBD1 TRBJ1-1 TRBV29-1 NA
TGTGCCAGCAGCCTACTAGCGGCTAGCACAGATACGCAGTATTTT CASSLLAASTDTQYF TRBD2 TRBJ2-3 TRBV6-5 NA
TGCGCCAGCAGCCATCAGGCGTTTGGCTACACCTTC CASSHQAFGYTF NA TRBJ1-2 TRBV4-3 NA
TGCGCCAGCAGTGAGAATCGTCCAGACTTCGTAATGAACACTGAAGCTTTCTTT CASSENRPDFVMNTEAFF NA TRBJ1-1 TRBV10-2 NA
TGTGCCAGCAGCTTCCCGGGACAGGACCACGAGCAGTACTTC CASSFPGQDHEQYF TRBD1 TRBJ2-7 TRBV7-9 NA
TGCAGCGTTACCGGCGGCCAAGAGACCCAGTACTTC CSVTGGQETQYF NA TRBJ2-5 TRBV29-1 NA
TGTGCCAGTAGTATATTTTTCCAGGTTGCTGCTTTCTTT CASSIFFQVAAFF NA TRBJ1-1 TRBV19 few
TGCGCCAGCAGCCAGACACCGGGACAGGGTTATGGCTACACCTTC CASSQTPGQGYGYTF TRBD1 TRBJ1-2 TRBV4-1 NA
TGTGCCAGCAGTGATCGAAGAGGGAGCAATGAGCAGTTCTTC CASSDRRGSNEQFF NA TRBJ2-1 TRBV6-5 NA
TGCGCCAGCAGCCAAGAGGGGACAGGGGTGAATGAAAAACTGTTTTTT CASSQEGTGVNEKLFF TRBD1 TRBJ1-4 TRBV4-3 NA
TGCGCCAGCAGCTTCAGGGAGGGTGGTTCAGATACGCAGTATTTT CASSFREGGSDTQYF TRBD2 TRBJ2-3 TRBV5-1 NA
TGTGCCAGTAGCATCGCATTTCGGGGGGAGGAAGCTTTCTTT CASSIAFRGEEAFF NA TRBJ1-1 TRBV19 NA
TGCGCCAGCAGCGGGGGACAGAGCTACGAGCAGTACTTC CASSGGQSYEQYF TRBD1 TRBJ2-7 TRBV5-1 NA
TGTGCCAGCAGCTTGGGACAGGGGCTGATCACTGAAGCTTTCTTT CASSLGQGLITEAFF TRBD1 TRBJ1-1 TRBV5-4 NA
TGTGCCAGCAGCTCGACAGGCTTCTATGGCTACACCTTC CASSSTGFYGYTF NA TRBJ1-2 TRBV7-2 once
TGTGCCAGCAGTTTGGGACTAGCGGGGGGGCTCCGCACAGATACGCAGTATTTT CASSLGLAGGLRTDTQYF TRBD2 TRBJ2-3 TRBV28 once
TGCGCCAGCAGCCAGAATCTGGACTCCTCCTACGAGCAGTACTTC CASSQNLDSSYEQYF NA TRBJ2-7 TRBV4-1 few
TGCGCCAGCAGCTCGGGACTAGCGGGAGGGGATGAGCAGTTCTTC CASSSGLAGGDEQFF TRBD2 TRBJ2-1 TRBV5-1 NA
TGTGCCACCAGCAGAGAATCTGGAGCGGGAGGCGATGAGCAGTTCTTC CATSRESGAGGDEQFF TRBD2 TRBJ2-1 TRBV15 many
TGCGCCAGCACCCAGACAGATACGCAGTATTTT CASTQTDTQYF NA TRBJ2-3 TRBV5-1 NA
TGCGCCAGCAGCGTAGCTAGCGGGAGAAAAACAGATACGCAGTATTTT CASSVASGRKTDTQYF TRBD2 TRBJ2-3 TRBV5-1 few
TGCGCCAGCAGTGACCAGAGGGGGAATGAGCAGTTCTTC CASSDQRGNEQFF NA TRBJ2-1 TRBV10-1 NA
TGCGCCAGCAGCCAAGGCGGGGTTGGTGCCACTGAAGCTTTCTTT CASSQGGVGATEAFF NA TRBJ1-1 TRBV4-3 NA
TGTGCCAGCCCCCCTTCGAGGAACACTGAAGCTTTCTTT CASPPSRNTEAFF NA TRBJ1-1 TRBV28 few
TGCGCCAGCATTTGGGACAGGAGGGGTCTCGAGCAGTACTTC CASIWDRRGLEQYF TRBD1 TRBJ2-7 TRBV10-1 NA
TGTGCCAGCAGCTTAGAGGGGACCGGGGAGCTGTTTTTT CASSLEGTGELFF NA TRBJ2-2 TRBV7-9 NA
TGTGCCAGCAGCGTAGAGAGTAGCGGTATCACAGATACGCAGTATTTT CASSVESSGITDTQYF NA TRBJ2-3 TRBV9 NA
TGCAGTGCTACCAGGCTATCCGAGCAGTTCTTC CSATRLSEQFF NA TRBJ2-1 TRBV20-1 NA
TGTGCCAGCAGACAAACCGGGACAGGGGGGTCAATATCCTACGAGCAGTACTTC CASRQTGTGGSISYEQYF TRBD1 TRBJ2-7 TRBV27 NA
TGTGCCTGGAGTGTGGGGGGACGTGGCACAGATACGCAGTATTTT CAWSVGGRGTDTQYF NA TRBJ2-3 TRBV30 NA
TGTGCCAGCTCACCACCCCCGGCAGGGAAGGCCTTAAATCAGCCCCAGCATTTT CASSPPPAGKALNQPQHF NA TRBJ1-5 TRBV18 once
TGCGCCAGCAGCCAAGGGACAGCCGACACCTCTGGAAACACCATATATTTT CASSQGTADTSGNTIYF NA TRBJ1-3 TRBV4-1 NA
TGTGCCAGTAGCGCTGGACAGGGCCCCTACGAGCAGTACTTC CASSAGQGPYEQYF TRBD1 TRBJ2-7 TRBV19 NA
TGTGCCTGGAGTGGAGAGACAGGGCCGCATTCACCCCTCCACTTT CAWSGETGPHSPLHF TRBD1 TRBJ1-6 TRBV30 once
TGTGCCAGCAGTTACGAGACAGGAGTTAATGAAAAACTGTTTTTT CASSYETGVNEKLFF NA TRBJ1-4 TRBV6-6 once
TGCGCCAGCAGCTTGGGTCCTAGTAATTCACCCCTCCACTTT CASSLGPSNSPLHF NA TRBJ1-6 TRBV5-1 NA
TGTGCCAGCAGTTTAACTGCGGCCTACAATGAGCAGTTCTTC CASSLTAAYNEQFF NA TRBJ2-1 TRBV19 NA